Shown below are 14 T cell receptor beta chains from a single sample sequenced in a study of cytomegalovirus exposure and HLA in healthy donors. In the PCR, 60 Vbeta and 13 Jbeta primers were used. The method was immunoSEQ multiplex PCR; TCRdb's version includes in-frame clones alone and lacks a portion of them. The sample table sets out more than 200,000 clones. The sequenced material came from PBMCs. Every receptor here comes from a young woman in good health and CMV-seropositive.

This rearrangement joins TRBV10-3 to TRBJ1-1, with D maybe TRBD1 (5 bases). Germline assignment: CDR1 ENHRY and CDR2 SYGVKD. This CDR3 spans 14 amino acids. The V and J ends lost 3 bases and 6 bases respectively, with 14 bases between them. CDR3 sequence: CAISEGEYGPEAFF. The DNA of the CDR3 is TGTGCCATCAGTGAAGGGGAATATGGTCCTGAAGCTTTCTTT.

Concerning this clone: The same CDR3 also results from other DNA sequences found in this sample. This chain joins TRBV5-1 and TRBJ1-2, with D maybe TRBD1 (6 bases). V lost 0 bases and J 6 bases, leaving 12 bases between the germline ends. Germline loops: CDR1 SGHRS, CDR2 YFSETQ. The CDR3 runs 14 residues. The CDR3 DNA is TGCGCCAGCAGCTTGGGGACTCCAGGGGATGGCTACACCTTC. Its protein is CASSLGTPGDGYTF.

V gene TRBV5-1 combines with J gene TRBJ2-7, with 8 bases matching TRBD2. The CDR3 is made up of 14 amino acids. Germline lookup yields CDR1 SGHRS and CDR2 YFSETQ. The V gene end was trimmed by 4 bases and the J gene end by 4 bases; junction bases not matched to a gene: 7. CDR3 sequence: CASSPTSGSYEQYF. In DNA form, the CDR3 reads TGCGCCAGCAGCCCAACTAGCGGCAGTTACGAGCAGTACTTC.

The gene calls are TRBV5-8 and TRBJ1-2; 9 bases map to TRBD1. Germline V gene data show CDR1 as SGHTS and CDR2 as YDEGEE. The CDR3 is made up of 17 amino acids. The V and J ends lost 4 bases and 3 bases, in that order; junction bases with no gene match: 13. CDR3 DNA sequence: TGTGCCAGCAGCCATTTAAGAGGGACAGGGCGATACTATGGCTACACCTTC. This sequence encodes CASSHLRGTGRYYGYTF. The whole variable domain, filled in from reference TRBV5-8 and TRBJ1-2, reads EAGVTQSPTHLIKTRGQQATLRCSPISGHTSVYWYQQALGLGLQFLLWYDEGEERNRGNFPPRFSGRQFPNYSSELNVNALELEDSALYLCASSHLRGTGRYYGYTFGSGTRLTVV.

V gene TRBV6-1 combines with J gene TRBJ1-3; D possibly corresponds to TRBD1 (6 bases). Germline-derived CDR1 and CDR2 are MNHNS and SASEGT. V was pared by 0 bases and J by 2 bases, with 11 bases between. This CDR3 has 16 residues. The CDR3, as DNA: TGTGCCAGCAGTGAAGCCCCCCCAGGGGCTGGAAACACCATATATTTT. It specifies CASSEAPPGAGNTIYF.

This rearrangement joins TRBV5-1 to TRBJ1-1, with 7 nucleotides matching TRBD1. The germline CDR1 and CDR2 sequences are SGHRS and YFSETQ. V trimming: 3 bases; J trimming: 3 bases; junction bases outside the gene matches: 5. There are 14 residues in the CDR3. CDR3 loop: CASSSQGRDTEAFF. The CDR3 bases are TGCGCCAGCAGCTCACAGGGGCGGGACACTGAAGCTTTCTTT.

This rearrangement joins TRBV6-5 to TRBJ2-1; D uncertain. Trimming took 0 bases from V and 7 from J, leaving 7 bases between them. The CDR3 spans 13 residues. Germline-derived CDR1 and CDR2 are MNHEY and SVGAGI. For the CDR3, the DNA is TGTGCCAGCAGTTACTCGGAGTGGAATGAGCAGTTCTTC. Its protein is CASSYSEWNEQFF.

V and J are TRBV27 and TRBJ2-3; D call uncertain. V was clipped by 6 bases and J by 0 bases, with 16 bases between them. Germline values: CDR1 MNHEY, CDR2 SMNVEV (reference sequence). The CDR3 is 16 residues long. The CDR3 DNA follows: TGTGCCAGCAGCTCCGGAGAGTTATCTAGCACAGATACGCAGTATTTT. This translates into CASSSGELSSTDTQYF.

The chain is built from TRBV19 and TRBJ1-1; possible D gene TRBD1, 6 bases. Germline V CDR1 and CDR2: LNHDA, SQIVND (reference sequence). The CDR3 is 13 amino acids. Trimming stripped 10 bases from V and 0 bases from J, with 12 bases between. This CDR3 is CATSGHMNTEAFF. The CDR3 coding sequence is TGTGCCACCTCGGGACATATGAACACTGAAGCTTTCTTT.

The chain couples TRBV4-1 to TRBJ1-1; D gene uncertain. The length of the CDR3 is 14 residues. CDR1 and CDR2 (germline): MGHRA, YSYEKL. V gave up 1 base and J gave up 7 bases, with 13 bases separating them. CDR3 sequence reads: CASSQAQNMDEAFF. CDR3 DNA sequence: TGCGCCAGCAGCCAAGCACAGAATATGGATGAAGCTTTCTTT.

The chain's CDR3 is CASSFRGLGYSTDGYTF. DNA of the CDR3: TGTGCCAGCAGTTTCAGGGGGCTAGGCTACTCCACGGATGGCTACACCTTC. This chain links TRBV28 with TRBJ1-2, with 8 bases aligning to TRBD1. The CDR3 has 17 amino acids. V dropped 3 bases and J dropped 6; count of bases not matched to a gene: 15. Germline lookup yields CDR1 MDHEN and CDR2 SYDVKM.

V and J are TRBV6-1 and TRBJ2-5; 9 nucleotides agree with TRBD1. The CDR3 has 14 amino acids. Germline loops: CDR1 MNHNS, CDR2 SASEGT. V shed 4 bases, J shed 5 bases, and the junction held 5 bases outside the gene matches. The DNA of the CDR3 is TGTGCCAGCAGTGGGACAGGGGAGTGGGAGACCCAGTACTTC. It specifies CASSGTGEWETQYF.

The chain joins TRBV6-1 to TRBJ2-7, with TRBD2 identical over 11 bases. The CDR3 is 15 residues long. V was pared by 4 bases and J by 3 bases, with 5 bases of the junction left unmatched. The V gene's germline CDR1 is MNHNS and CDR2 SASEGT. The CDR3 DNA reads as TGTGCCAGCAGTGTTGCGGGGACTAGCGGCTACGAGCAGTACTTC. Translation: CASSVAGTSGYEQYF.

The chain couples TRBV11-2 to TRBJ1-2; D gene ambiguous. V gave up 1 base and J gave up 4 bases, with 13 bases separating them. Germline V gene data show CDR1 as SGHAT and CDR2 as FQNNGV. This CDR3 comprises 15 residues. CDR3 DNA sequence: TGTGCCAGCAGCTTAGGCCCACTGCCGGTCTATGGCTACACCTTC. It encodes CASSLGPLPVYGYTF.